The sequence of this TCR beta chain was determined in a study of blood T cells in healthy people across ages. Then a second PCR, running about 6 to 12 cycles, was carried out with a sample-barcoded 5' primer and a J-beta primer mix. One entry per CDR3 protein results from TCRdb running MiXCR on the 5' RACE reads. This sample carries some 760,000 distinct CDR3 sequences, roughly 25% of them seen once, and the ten largest clones take 3% to 4%. The CDR3 is made up of 15 amino acids. Germline values: CDR1 SGHAT, CDR2 FQDESV (reference sequence). Trimming took 6 bases from V and 5 from J; bases not matched to a gene: 8. This clonotype was seen a single time. These sequences were also reported in another study, on T cells of mothers and their children. From that report: There was no detection of any persistent microchimeric T cell clones.

Sequenced sample: blood. The TCR originated in a boy aged 5-17 years in good health. The chain couples TRBV11-1 to TRBJ2-2, with 8 bases matching TRBD1. Here the CDR3 reads CASRLLDRDTGELFF. DNA for the CDR3: TGTGCCAGCAGACTGCTGGACAGGGATACCGGGGAGCTGTTTTTT.